This section outlines one T cell receptor (beta chain) sequence together with its context. Authors' processing steps: The assay estimated nucleated cells by amplifying reference gene primers. Data came from immunoSEQ multiplex PCR; TCRdb stores just in-frame clones and leaves some out. The V and J calls and clone size were taken over from that table, and D and trimming were inferred from the DNA. The sample carries 84,000 or so clones, 65% to 85% recorded once. Trimming shortened V by 4 bases and J by 0 bases, and 13 bases separated the two germline ends. There are 16 residues in the CDR3. Germline-derived CDR1 and CDR2 are MDHEN and SYDVKM. This record belongs to a study of blood T cell repertoires in COVID-19. Across the whole study: Donors in the United States, Italy and Spain gave samples during acute or convalescent COVID-19. T cells, B-cell-depleted T cells, or PBMCs supplied cDNA or gDNA.

The source material was peripheral blood. The receptor was derived from a man in his 70s with acute or convalescent COVID-19. This rearrangement joins TRBV28 to TRBJ1-3, with D unresolved. CDR3 sequence (DNA): TGTGCCAGCAGTTCGCTACTCTTTGGCTCTGGAAACACCATATATTTT. Translated: CASSSLLFGSGNTIYF.